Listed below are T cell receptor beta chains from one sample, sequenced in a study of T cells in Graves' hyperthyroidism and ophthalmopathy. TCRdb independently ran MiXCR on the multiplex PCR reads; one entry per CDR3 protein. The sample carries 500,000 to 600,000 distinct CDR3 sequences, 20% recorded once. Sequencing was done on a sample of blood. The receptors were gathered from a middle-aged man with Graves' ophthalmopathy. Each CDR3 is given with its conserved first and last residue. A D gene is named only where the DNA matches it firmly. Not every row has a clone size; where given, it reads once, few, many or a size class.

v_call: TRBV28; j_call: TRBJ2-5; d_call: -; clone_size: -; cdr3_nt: TGTGCCAGCAGTTCATCGGCGGCTCAAGAGACCCAGTACTTC; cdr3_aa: CASSSSAAQETQYF
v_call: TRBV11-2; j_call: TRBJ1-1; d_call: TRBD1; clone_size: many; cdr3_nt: TGTGCCAGCAGCTTAGGAACGGGACAGGGAACAACTGAAGCTTTCTTT; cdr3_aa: CASSLGTGQGTTEAFF
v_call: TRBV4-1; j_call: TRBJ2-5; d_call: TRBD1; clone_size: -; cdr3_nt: TGCGCCAGCAGCCAAGAGGGGACAGGAATCTACCAAGAGACCCAGTACTTC; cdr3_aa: CASSQEGTGIYQETQYF
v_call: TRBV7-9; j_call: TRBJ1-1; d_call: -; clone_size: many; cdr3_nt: TGTGCCAGCAGCTTAGCGCAGGGGACGAACACTGAAGCTTTCTTT; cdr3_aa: CASSLAQGTNTEAFF
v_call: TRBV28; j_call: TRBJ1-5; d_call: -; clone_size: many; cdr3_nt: TGTGCCAGCAGTTTAGACGGCTCTCCCCAGCCCCAGCATTTT; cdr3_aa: CASSLDGSPQPQHF
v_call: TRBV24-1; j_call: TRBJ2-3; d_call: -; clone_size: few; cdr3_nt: TGTGCCACCAGTGCGGAGGGGGCAACAGATACGCAGTATTTT; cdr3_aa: CATSAEGATDTQYF
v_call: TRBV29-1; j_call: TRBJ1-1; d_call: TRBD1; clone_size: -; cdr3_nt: TGCAGCGTTGACGGGACAGACTGGAACACTGAAGCTTTCTTT; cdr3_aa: CSVDGTDWNTEAFF
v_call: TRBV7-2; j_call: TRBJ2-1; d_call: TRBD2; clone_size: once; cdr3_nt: TGTGCCAGCAGCTCGATGGGACTAGCGGGGGGCAAAAGCAGCTCCTACAATGAGCAGTTCTTC; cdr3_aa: CASSSMGLAGGKSSSYNEQFF
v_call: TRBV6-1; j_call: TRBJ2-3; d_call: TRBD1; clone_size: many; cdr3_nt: TGTGCCAGCAGTCACGGGACAGCCTCGCAGTATTTT; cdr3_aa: CASSHGTASQYF
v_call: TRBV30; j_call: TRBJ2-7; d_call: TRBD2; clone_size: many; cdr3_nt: TGTGCCTGGAGTGTACTCGGGGCTAGCGGGAGGGCCTTGGACGAGCAGTACTTC; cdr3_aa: CAWSVLGASGRALDEQYF
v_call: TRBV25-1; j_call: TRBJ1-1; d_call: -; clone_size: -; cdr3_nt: TGTGCCAGCAGCGAGGGACGGAAGAACACTGAAGCTTTCTTT; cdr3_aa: CASSEGRKNTEAFF
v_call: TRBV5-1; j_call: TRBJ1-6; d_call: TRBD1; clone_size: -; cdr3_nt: TGCGCCAGCAGCCTAACCGGGACAGACAAGTATTCACCCCTCCACTTT; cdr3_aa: CASSLTGTDKYSPLHF
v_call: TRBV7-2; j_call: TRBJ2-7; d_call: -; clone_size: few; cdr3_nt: TGTGCCAGCGGTTTGGGTCTTGGAGGGTACGAGCAGTACTTC; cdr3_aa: CASGLGLGGYEQYF
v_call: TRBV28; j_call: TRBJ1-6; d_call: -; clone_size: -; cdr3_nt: TGTGCCAGCAGTTTACGAATTTCACCCCTCCACTTT; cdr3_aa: CASSLRISPLHF
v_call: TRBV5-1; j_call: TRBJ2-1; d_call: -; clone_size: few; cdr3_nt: TGCGCCAGCAGCTTTGGACAGAACTACAATGAGCAGTTCTTC; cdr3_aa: CASSFGQNYNEQFF
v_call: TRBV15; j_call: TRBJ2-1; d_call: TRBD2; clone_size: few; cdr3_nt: TGTGCCACCAGCAGACAACTAGCGCCACGGTACAATGAGCAGTTCTTC; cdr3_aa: CATSRQLAPRYNEQFF
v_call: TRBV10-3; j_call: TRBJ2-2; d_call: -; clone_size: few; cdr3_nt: TGTGCCATCACCACCGCTCTTCCCACCCCCAACACCGGGGAGCTGTTTTTT; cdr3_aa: CAITTALPTPNTGELFF
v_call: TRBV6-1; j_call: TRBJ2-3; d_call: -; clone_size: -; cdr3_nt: TGTGCCAGCAGCCTATCCAAACCCTCGGATACGCAGTATTTT; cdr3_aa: CASSLSKPSDTQYF
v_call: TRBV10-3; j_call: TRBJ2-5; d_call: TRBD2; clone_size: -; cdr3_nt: TGTGCCATCAGTAAGTCGACGCTGGTCGGGGGGGCCGAAGAGACCCAGTACTTC; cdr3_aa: CAISKSTLVGGAEETQYF
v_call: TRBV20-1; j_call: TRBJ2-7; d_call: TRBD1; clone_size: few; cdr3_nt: TGCAGTGCTAGGGACAGGGACCCCTACGAGCAGTACTTC; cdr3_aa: CSARDRDPYEQYF
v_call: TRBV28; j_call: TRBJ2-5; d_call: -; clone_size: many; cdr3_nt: TGTGCCAGCAGTTTTGTAGGTACTGTTATCCAAGAGACCCAGTACTTC; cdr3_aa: CASSFVGTVIQETQYF
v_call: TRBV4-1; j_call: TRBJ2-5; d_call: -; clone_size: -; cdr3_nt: TGCGCCAGCAGCCAAGATCTGGGGGCCAAGACCCAGTACTTC; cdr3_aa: CASSQDLGAKTQYF
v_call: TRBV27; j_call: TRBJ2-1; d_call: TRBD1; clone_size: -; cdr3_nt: TGTGTCAGCAGTTTAATGGACAGGGCCTACAATGAGCAGTTCTTC; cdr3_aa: CVSSLMDRAYNEQFF
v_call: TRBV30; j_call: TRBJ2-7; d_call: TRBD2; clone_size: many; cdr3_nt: TGTGCCTGGAGTTGGGACTATTCCTACGAGCAGTACTTC; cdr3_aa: CAWSWDYSYEQYF
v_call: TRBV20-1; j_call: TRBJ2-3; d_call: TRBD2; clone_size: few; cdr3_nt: TGCAGTGCTAATCCCCGGGGAGCGGGAGTGGAAGATACGCAGTATTTT; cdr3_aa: CSANPRGAGVEDTQYF
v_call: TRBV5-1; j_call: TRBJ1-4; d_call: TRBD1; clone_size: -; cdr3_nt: TGCGCCAGCAGCCGGACAGGACCTAATGAAAAACTGTTTTTT; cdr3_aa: CASSRTGPNEKLFF
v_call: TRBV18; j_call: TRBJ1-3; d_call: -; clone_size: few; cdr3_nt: TGTGCCAGCTCACCCGTCCACTCGGGAAACACCATATATTTT; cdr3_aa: CASSPVHSGNTIYF
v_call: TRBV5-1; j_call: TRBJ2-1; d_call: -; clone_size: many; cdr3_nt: TGCGCCAGCAGCGTCACATTTGAGCAGTTCTTC; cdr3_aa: CASSVTFEQFF
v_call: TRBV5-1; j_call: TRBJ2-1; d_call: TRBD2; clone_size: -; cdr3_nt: TGCGCCAGCAGCAGAACCGGGACTAGCGGAGGCTCCTACAATGAGCAGTTCTTC; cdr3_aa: CASSRTGTSGGSYNEQFF
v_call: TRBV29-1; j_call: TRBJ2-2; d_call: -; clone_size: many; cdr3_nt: TGCAGCGTTGAAGGGCCTATCGGGGAGCTGTTTTTT; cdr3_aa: CSVEGPIGELFF
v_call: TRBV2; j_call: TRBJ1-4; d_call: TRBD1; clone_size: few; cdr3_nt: TGTGCCAGCAGTTCCGGGACAGGGACGGACTATGCAACTAATGAAAAACTGTTTTTT; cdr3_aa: CASSSGTGTDYATNEKLFF
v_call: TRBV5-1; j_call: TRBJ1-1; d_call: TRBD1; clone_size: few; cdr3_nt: TGCGCCAGCAGCTTGGTAGGGGCAGGGGGGAACACTGAAGCTTTCTTT; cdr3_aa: CASSLVGAGGNTEAFF
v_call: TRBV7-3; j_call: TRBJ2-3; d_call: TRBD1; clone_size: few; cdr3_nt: TGTGCCAGCAGCTTAAGGAGGACAGGGGCGTCAGATACGCAGTATTTT; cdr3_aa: CASSLRRTGASDTQYF
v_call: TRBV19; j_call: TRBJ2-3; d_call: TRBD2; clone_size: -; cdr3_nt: TGTGCCAGTAGGGGGACTAGCCGAGATACGCAGTATTTT; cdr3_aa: CASRGTSRDTQYF
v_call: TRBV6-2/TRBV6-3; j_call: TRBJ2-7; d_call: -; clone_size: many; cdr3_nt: TGTGCCAGCAGTTACTCGAGAGCGGGTAACTCCTACGAGCAGTACTTC; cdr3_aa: CASSYSRAGNSYEQYF